A single sample is the source of the 17 T cell receptor beta chains below, sequenced in a study of blood T cell repertoires in COVID-19. Profiling relied on immunoSEQ multiplex PCR, and the TCRdb table lists in-frame clones only, not all of them. The table has about 150,000 clones, roughly 87% seen once. The specimen sequenced was PBMCs or T cells enriched from blood (not recorded which). All receptors derive from a woman in her forties or fifties who had recovered from COVID-19.

The J gene is TRBJ2-7, the V gene TRBV6-5, with 10 nucleotides matching TRBD2. The CDR3 has 14 residues. Looked up from germline, CDR1 is MNHEY and CDR2 is SVGAGI. Unmatched junction bases numbered 7, after V lost 6 bases and J lost 5 bases. DNA of the CDR3: TGTGCCAGCAGAGCGGGAGGGCGAAGAGACGAGCAGTACTTC. Its protein product is CASRAGGRRDEQYF.

Note on this clone: Other DNA sequences from this sample encode an identical CDR3 as well. The chain carries TRBV5-1 and TRBJ1-2, with TRBD1 matching over 8 bases. V shed 3 bases, J shed 3 bases, and the junction held 1 base outside the gene matches. The CDR3 spans 13 residues. Germline V gene data show CDR1 as SGHRS and CDR2 as YFSETQ. Here the CDR3 DNA reads TGCGCCAGCAGCTCGACAGGGGACTATGGCTACACCTTC. Its translation: CASSSTGDYGYTF.

V and J are TRBV4-1 and TRBJ2-3; 7 bases fit TRBD2. The V segment lost 1 base and the J segment 6 bases; nucleotides outside the gene matches: 7. The CDR3 sequence is 15 residues long. Germline V gene lookup returns CDR1 MGHRA and CDR2 YSYEKL. The CDR3 region is CASSQAERDRDTQYF. The CDR3 DNA reads TGCGCCAGCAGCCAAGCCGAGCGGGATAGGGATACGCAGTATTTT.

This chain links TRBV5-1 with TRBJ2-2, with D maybe TRBD1 (5 bases). Germline loops: CDR1 SGHRS, CDR2 YFSETQ. Between the trimmed V and J ends, which lost 10 bases and 7 bases, there was a span of 17 bases. The CDR3 totals 13 residues. CDR3 loop: CAAAQESHGELFF. CDR3 DNA: TGCGCCGCTGCACAGGAAAGTCACGGGGAGCTGTTTTTT.

This chain connects TRBV9 to TRBJ2-3; TRBD1 agrees at 12 bases. The CDR3 length is 15 residues. V lost 4 bases and J lost 6; bases outside the gene matches: 6. Per germline, CDR1 SGDLS and CDR2 YYNGEE. DNA for the CDR3: TGTGCCAGCAGCCTCGGGGACAGGGGGCCGGATACGCAGTATTTT. Residues: CASSLGDRGPDTQYF. The whole variable domain, filled in from reference TRBV9 and TRBJ2-3, reads DSGVTQTPKHLITATGQRVTLRCSPRSGDLSVYWYQQSLDQGLQFLIQYYNGEERAKGNILERFSAQQFPDLHSELNLSSLELGDSALYFCASSLGDRGPDTQYFGPGTRLTVL.

The chain carries TRBV3-1 (or the pseudogene TRBV3-2) and TRBJ2-3; D is unclear. Germline CDR1 is LGHDT and CDR2 is YNNKEL (reference sequence). Deletions cut 4 bases from V and 1 base from J, with 9 bases between. The CDR3 sequence is 14 residues long. In DNA form, the CDR3 reads TGTGCCAGCAGCCCTCTAGACCGCACAGATACGCAGTATTTT. This sequence encodes CASSPLDRTDTQYF.

CDR3: CASSPMGVEGETQYF. The CDR3 nucleotides are TGTGCCAGCAGCCCAATGGGAGTCGAAGGAGAGACCCAGTACTTC. The chain recombines TRBV9 with TRBJ2-5; TRBD2 might be the D (5 bases). The V gene lost 4 bases and the J gene lost 4 bases, with 17 bases spanning the gap. The CDR3 covers 15 residues. Germline V lookup: CDR1 SGDLS, CDR2 YYNGEE.

The V call is TRBV7-6, the J call TRBJ2-1; 9 nucleotides match TRBD1. This CDR3 is built from 15 residues. Trimming took 4 bases from V and 2 from J; bases not matched to a gene: 3. The germline gives CDR1 SGHVS, CDR2 FNYEAQ. CDR3 DNA: TGTGCCAGCAGCTCAGGACAGGGGCCCTACAATGAGCAGTTCTTC. Residues: CASSSGQGPYNEQFF.

The genes are TRBV29-1 and TRBJ2-1, with 7 bases that match TRBD2. There are 16 residues in the CDR3. V lost 4 bases and J lost 3; bases outside the gene matches: 12. Germline CDR1 is SQVTM and CDR2 is ANQGSEA. The CDR3 DNA is TGCAGCGTTGTGAAAAGCGGCGGGAGTCTCTACAATGAGCAGTTCTTC. It encodes CSVVKSGGSLYNEQFF.

The rearrangement links TRBV6-2 or TRBV6-3 to TRBJ2-4; no definite D call. This CDR3 region has 17 residues. V lost 2 bases, J lost 3 bases, and 17 bases lay in between. In germline, CDR1 is MNHEY, CDR2 SVGEGT. For the CDR3, the DNA is TGTGCCAGCAGTTACAACAACCTGGGTCTAGGCAAAAACATTCAGTACTTC. Protein sequence: CASSYNNLGLGKNIQYF.

The chain is built from TRBV5-1 and TRBJ1-4; D gene unclear. The CDR3 totals 14 residues. The V gene's germline CDR1 is SGHRS and CDR2 YFSETQ. The V and J ends lost 4 bases and 0 bases respectively, with 7 bases between them. CDR3 region: CASSNSATNEKLFF. CDR3 DNA sequence: TGCGCCAGCAGCAACAGTGCAACTAATGAAAAACTGTTTTTT.

A word on this clone: The junction differs from germline at one of its ends, possibly a read error. This sequence joins TRBV6-5 and TRBJ2-7, with TRBD2 matching 9 bases. Germline lookup yields CDR1 MNHEY and CDR2 SVGAGI. This CDR3 region has 13 residues. CDR3 protein: CASEGLAGTPENF. The CDR3 nucleotides are TGTGCCAGCGAGGGCCTAGCGGGGACTCCTGAAAACTTC.

This clone has only a few counts. This chain joins TRBV6-2 or TRBV6-3 and TRBJ1-1, with 7 positions matching TRBD1. Germline CDR1 is MNHEY and CDR2 is SVGEGT. This CDR3 has 18 amino acids. Trimming at V came to 6 bases and at J to 4 bases, leaving 20 bases not matched to a gene. The CDR3 spells CASSTIPAIGGWGTEAFF. In DNA form, the CDR3 reads TGTGCCAGCAGCACGATTCCTGCCATAGGGGGCTGGGGCACTGAAGCTTTCTTT.

The gene calls are TRBV9 and TRBJ2-1; 11 positions match TRBD2. Germline loops: CDR1 SGDLS, CDR2 YYNGEE. V gave up 4 bases and J gave up 6 bases; unmatched junction bases: 6. This CDR3 comprises 15 residues. In DNA, the CDR3 is TGTGCCAGCAGCTTTAGCGGGGGGGACCTCAATGAGCAGTTCTTC. Residues: CASSFSGGDLNEQFF.

CDR3 sequence (DNA): TGTGCCTGGAGTCGGGGGTCAGAGGCTGGGGCCAACGTCCTGACTTTC. Residues: CAWSRGSEAGANVLTF. V usage is TRBV30 and J usage is TRBJ2-6; D is possibly TRBD2 (6 bases). In germline, CDR1 is GTSNPN, CDR2 SVGIG (reference sequence). The V gene lost 2 bases and the J gene lost 2 bases, with 13 bases spanning the gap. CDR3 length: 16 amino acids.

This chain links TRBV6-5 with TRBJ2-7; maybe TRBD1 (5 bases). With 0 bases removed from V and 6 bases from J, the gap between germline ends came to 15 bases. Germline V gene lookup returns CDR1 MNHEY and CDR2 SVGAGI. The CDR3 sequence is 15 residues long. The DNA of the CDR3 is TGTGCCAGCAGTTACTCGAACAGGTTGGAGTCCGAGCAGTACTTC. It yields the protein CASSYSNRLESEQYF.

The chain is built from TRBV28 and TRBJ1-2, with TRBD1 matching 7 bases. The CDR3 runs 13 residues. V lost 4 bases and J lost 2; bases outside the gene matches: 1. CDR1 MDHEN and CDR2 SYDVKM come from the germline V gene. The CDR3 loop is CASSSGGNYGYTF. The CDR3 DNA is TGTGCCAGCAGTTCAGGGGGGAACTATGGCTACACCTTC.